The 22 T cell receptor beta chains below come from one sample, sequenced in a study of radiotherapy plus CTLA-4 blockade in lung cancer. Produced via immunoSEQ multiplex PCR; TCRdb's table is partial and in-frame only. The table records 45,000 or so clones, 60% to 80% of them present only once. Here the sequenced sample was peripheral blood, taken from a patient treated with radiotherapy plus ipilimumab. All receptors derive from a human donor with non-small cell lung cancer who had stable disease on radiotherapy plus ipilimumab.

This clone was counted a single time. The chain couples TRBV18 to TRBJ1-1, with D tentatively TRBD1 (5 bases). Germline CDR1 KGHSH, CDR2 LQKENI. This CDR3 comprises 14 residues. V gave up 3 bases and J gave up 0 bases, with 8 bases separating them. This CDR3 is CASSPTGMNTEAFF. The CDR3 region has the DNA TGTGCCAGCTCACCTACAGGTATGAACACTGAAGCTTTCTTT. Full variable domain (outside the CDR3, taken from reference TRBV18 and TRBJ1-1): NAGVMQNPRHLVRRRGQEARLRCSPMKGHSHVYWYRQLPEEGLKFMVYLQKENIIDESGMPKERFSAEFPKEGPSILRIQQVVRGDSAAYFCASSPTGMNTEAFFGQGTRLTVV.

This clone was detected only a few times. Here the CDR3 DNA reads TGTGCCAGCAGTGTCGGGGAGAGCTACTACGAGCAGTACGTC. This encodes CASSVGESYYEQYV. V and J are TRBV6-5 and TRBJ2-7; D might be TRBD2 (5 bases). Trimming took 5 bases from V and 3 from J, leaving 14 bases between them. The germline gives CDR1 MNHEY, CDR2 SVGAGI. The CDR3 is made up of 14 amino acids.

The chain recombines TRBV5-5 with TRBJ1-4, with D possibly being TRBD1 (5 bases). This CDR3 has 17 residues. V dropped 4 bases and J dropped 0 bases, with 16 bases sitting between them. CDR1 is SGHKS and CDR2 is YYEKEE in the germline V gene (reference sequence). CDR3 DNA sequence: TGTGCCAGCAGCATCCGGACAAGACAGTCAACTAATGAAAAACTGTTTTTT. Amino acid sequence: CASSIRTRQSTNEKLFF.

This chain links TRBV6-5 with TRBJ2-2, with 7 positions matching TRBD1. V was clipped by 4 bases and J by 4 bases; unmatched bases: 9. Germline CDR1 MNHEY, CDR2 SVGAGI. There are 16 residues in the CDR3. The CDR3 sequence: CASSLRRQGGTGELFF. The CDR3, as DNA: TGTGCCAGCAGTTTACGGAGACAGGGTGGCACCGGGGAGCTGTTTTTT.

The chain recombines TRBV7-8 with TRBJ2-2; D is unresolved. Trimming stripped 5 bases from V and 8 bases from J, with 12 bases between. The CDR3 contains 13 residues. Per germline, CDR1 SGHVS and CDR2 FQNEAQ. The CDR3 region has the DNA TGTGCCAGCAGCCCGTCCTCTCGAGGGGAGCTGTTTTTT. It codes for CASSPSSRGELFF.

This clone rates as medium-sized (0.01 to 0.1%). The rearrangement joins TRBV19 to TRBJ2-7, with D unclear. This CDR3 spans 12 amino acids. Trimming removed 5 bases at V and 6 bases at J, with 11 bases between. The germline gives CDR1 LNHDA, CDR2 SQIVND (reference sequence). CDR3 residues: CASSPTPPEQYF. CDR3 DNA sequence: TGTGCCAGTAGTCCCACCCCCCCCGAGCAGTACTTC.

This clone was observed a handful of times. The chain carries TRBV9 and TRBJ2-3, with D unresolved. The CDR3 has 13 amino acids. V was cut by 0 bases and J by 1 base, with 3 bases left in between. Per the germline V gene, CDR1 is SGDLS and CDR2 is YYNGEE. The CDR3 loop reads CASSVARTDTQYF. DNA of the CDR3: TGTGCCAGCAGCGTAGCCCGCACAGATACGCAGTATTTT.

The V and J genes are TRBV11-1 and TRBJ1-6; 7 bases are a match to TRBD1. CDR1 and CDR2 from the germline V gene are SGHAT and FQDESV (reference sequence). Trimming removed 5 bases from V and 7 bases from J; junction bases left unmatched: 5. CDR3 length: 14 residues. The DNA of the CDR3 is TGTGCCAGCAGCCCACGACAGGGAAATTCACCCCTCCACTTT. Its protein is CASSPRQGNSPLHF.

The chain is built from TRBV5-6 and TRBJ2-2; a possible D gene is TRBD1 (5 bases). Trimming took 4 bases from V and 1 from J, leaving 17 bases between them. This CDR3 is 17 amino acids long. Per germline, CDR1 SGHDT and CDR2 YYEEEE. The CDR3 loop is CASSDRSRVLNTGELFF. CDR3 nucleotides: TGTGCCAGCAGCGATCGGAGCAGGGTTTTGAACACCGGGGAGCTGTTTTTT.

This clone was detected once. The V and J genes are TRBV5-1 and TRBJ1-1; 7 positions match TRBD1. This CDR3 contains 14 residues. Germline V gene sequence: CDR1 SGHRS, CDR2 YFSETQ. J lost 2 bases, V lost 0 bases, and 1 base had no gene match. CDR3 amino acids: CASSLGDSNTEAFF. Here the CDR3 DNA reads TGCGCCAGCAGCTTGGGGGACAGTAACACTGAAGCTTTCTTT.

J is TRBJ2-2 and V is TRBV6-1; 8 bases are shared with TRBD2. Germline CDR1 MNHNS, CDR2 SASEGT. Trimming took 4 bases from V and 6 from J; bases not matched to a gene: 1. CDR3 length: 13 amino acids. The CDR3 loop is CASSVAGSGELFF. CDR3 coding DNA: TGTGCCAGCAGTGTAGCGGGGTCCGGGGAGCTGTTTTTT.

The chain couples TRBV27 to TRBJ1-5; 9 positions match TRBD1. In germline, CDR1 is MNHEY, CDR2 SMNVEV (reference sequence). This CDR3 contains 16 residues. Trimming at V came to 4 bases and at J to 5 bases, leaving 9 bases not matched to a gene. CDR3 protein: CASSWGDRAGHQPQHF. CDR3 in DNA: TGTGCCAGCAGTTGGGGGGACAGGGCAGGGCATCAGCCCCAGCATTTT.

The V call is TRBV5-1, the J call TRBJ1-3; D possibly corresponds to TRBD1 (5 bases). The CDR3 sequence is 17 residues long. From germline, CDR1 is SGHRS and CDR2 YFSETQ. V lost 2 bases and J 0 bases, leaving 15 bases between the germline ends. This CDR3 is CASSLQAGRYSGNTIYF. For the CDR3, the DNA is TGCGCCAGCAGCTTACAGGCGGGCAGGTACTCTGGAAACACCATATATTTT.

The CDR3, as DNA: TGTGCCAGCAGCTCGATAAGGACTAGCGGAGATACGCAGTATTTT. This encodes CASSSIRTSGDTQYF. The chain joins TRBV7-2 to TRBJ2-3; 10 bases match TRBD2. V lost 4 bases and J lost 5; bases outside the gene matches: 6. Germline CDR1 reads SGHTA; CDR2 reads FQGNSA. This CDR3 comprises 15 residues.

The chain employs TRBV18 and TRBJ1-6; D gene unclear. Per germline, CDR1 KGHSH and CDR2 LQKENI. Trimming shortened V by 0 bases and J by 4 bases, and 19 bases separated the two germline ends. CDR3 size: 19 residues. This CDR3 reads CASSPPIFKGISYNSPLHF. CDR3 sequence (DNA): TGTGCCAGCTCACCACCGATATTTAAGGGAATCTCTTATAATTCACCCCTCCACTTT.

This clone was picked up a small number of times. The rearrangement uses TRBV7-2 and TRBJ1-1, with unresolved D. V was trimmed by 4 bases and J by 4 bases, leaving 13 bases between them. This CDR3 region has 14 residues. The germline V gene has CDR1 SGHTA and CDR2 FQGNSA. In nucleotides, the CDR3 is TGTGCCAGCAGCTCCTACACGGTAGGCACTGAAGCTTTCTTT. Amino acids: CASSSYTVGTEAFF.

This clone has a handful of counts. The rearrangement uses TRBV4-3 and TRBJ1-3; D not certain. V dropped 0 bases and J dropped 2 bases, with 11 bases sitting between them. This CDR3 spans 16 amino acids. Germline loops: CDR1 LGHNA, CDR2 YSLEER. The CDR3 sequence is CASSQDGMAAGNTIYF. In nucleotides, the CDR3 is TGCGCCAGCAGCCAAGATGGGATGGCGGCTGGAAACACCATATATTTT.

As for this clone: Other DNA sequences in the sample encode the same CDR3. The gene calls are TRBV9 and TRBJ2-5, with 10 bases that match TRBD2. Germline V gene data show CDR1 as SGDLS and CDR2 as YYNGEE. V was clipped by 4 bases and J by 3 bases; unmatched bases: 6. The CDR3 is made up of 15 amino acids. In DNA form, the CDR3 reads TGTGCCAGCAGCCCGCGGCTAGCGGGGGAAGAGACCCAGTACTTC. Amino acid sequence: CASSPRLAGEETQYF.

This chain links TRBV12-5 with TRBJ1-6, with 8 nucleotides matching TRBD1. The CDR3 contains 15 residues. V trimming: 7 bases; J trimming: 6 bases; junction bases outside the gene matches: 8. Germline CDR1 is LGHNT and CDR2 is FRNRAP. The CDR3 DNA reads TGTGCTAGTGCCCTATGGACAGGGCCTAATTCACCCCTCCACTTT. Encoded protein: CASALWTGPNSPLHF.

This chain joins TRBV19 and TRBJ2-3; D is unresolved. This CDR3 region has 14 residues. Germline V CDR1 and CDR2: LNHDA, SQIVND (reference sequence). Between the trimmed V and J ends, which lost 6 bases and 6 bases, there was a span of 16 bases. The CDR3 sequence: CASRDGSLWDTQYF. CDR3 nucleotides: TGTGCCAGTAGGGATGGGTCTCTCTGGGATACGCAGTATTTT.

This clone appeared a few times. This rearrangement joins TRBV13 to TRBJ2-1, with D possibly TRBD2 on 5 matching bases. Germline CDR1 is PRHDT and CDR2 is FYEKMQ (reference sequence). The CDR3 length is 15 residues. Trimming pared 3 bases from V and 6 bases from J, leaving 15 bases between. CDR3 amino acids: CASSFGRNRGNEQFF. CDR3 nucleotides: TGTGCCAGCAGCTTCGGACGGAACCGGGGCAATGAGCAGTTCTTC. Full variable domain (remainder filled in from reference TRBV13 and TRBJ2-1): AAGVIQSPRHLIKEKRETATLKCYPIPRHDTVYWYQQGPGQDPQFLISFYEKMQSDKGSIPDRFSAQQFSDYHSELNMSSLELGDSALYFCASSFGRNRGNEQFFGPGTRLTVL.

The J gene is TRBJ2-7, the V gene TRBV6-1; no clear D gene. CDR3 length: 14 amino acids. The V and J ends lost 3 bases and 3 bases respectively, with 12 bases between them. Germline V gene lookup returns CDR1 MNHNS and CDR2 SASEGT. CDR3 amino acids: CASSDYAEDYEQYV. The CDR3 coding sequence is TGTGCCAGCAGTGATTACGCAGAAGACTACGAGCAGTACGTC.